These T cell receptor beta chains were read from a single sample in a study of CD8 T cells in Susac syndrome. MiXCR, applied by TCRdb to the immunoSEQ multiplex PCR reads, yields one record per CDR3 protein. The sample lists 150,000 to 200,000 distinct CDR3 sequences, more than 90% occurring once. Sequenced input: CD4+ T cells from PBMCs. These receptors came from a human donor with Susac syndrome. Both conserved end residues are part of each CDR3. A D gene is named only where the DNA matches it firmly. For some rows the clone size is stated as once, few or many, or as a class when expanded; others skip it.

>TRBJ2-1|-|-|TRBV3-1
TGTGCCAGCAGTCTTAACAATGAGCAGTTCTTC
CASSLNNEQFF
>TRBJ2-3|-|-|TRBV27
TGTGCCAGCAGTTTTGGGTTTAGCACAGATACGCAGTATTTT
CASSFGFSTDTQYF
>TRBJ1-5|-|-|TRBV30
TGTGCCTGGACGCGCGGGGCCAGTGAGCCCCAGCATTTT
CAWTRGASEPQHF
>TRBJ1-6|-|-|TRBV9
TGTGCCAGCAGCGCCACAGGAGGGGCTCCATCACCCCTCCACTTT
CASSATGGAPSPLHF
>TRBJ2-7|-|-|TRBV27
TGTGCCAGCAGCCAGAGTCGGCAGGCATCCTACGAGCAGTACTTC
CASSQSRQASYEQYF
>TRBJ1-6|-|-|TRBV6-2/TRBV6-3
TGTGCCAGCAGTTACACCGACTGGACAAATAATTCACCCCTCCACTTT
CASSYTDWTNNSPLHF
>TRBJ2-7|-|-|TRBV27
TGTGCCAACACCGGGCTCCGAGCGGAGCAGTACTTC
CANTGLRAEQYF
>TRBJ2-5|once|-|TRBV20-1
TGCAGTGCTGGAAGGGGGGAGACCCAGTACTTC
CSAGRGETQYF
>TRBJ2-1|-|-|TRBV29-1
TGCAGCGTTGGGGGGCAGTTCTTC
CSVGGQFF
>TRBJ2-7|-|TRBD1|TRBV29-1
TGCAGCGTTGAAAGGGTCCCAGGGGGCGCGGGCGAGCAGTACTTC
CSVERVPGGAGEQYF
>TRBJ2-3|-|-|TRBV12-3/TRBV12-4
TGTGCCAGCACCCGAGGTGGCCGCACAGATACGCAGTATTTT
CASTRGGRTDTQYF
>TRBJ2-3|-|TRBD1|TRBV10-3
TGTGCCATCACGGCAGGGGGCCAAGATACGCAGTATTTT
CAITAGGQDTQYF
>TRBJ1-1|-|-|TRBV30
TGTGCCTGGAGCGGGAATACGAACACTGAAGCTTTCTTT
CAWSGNTNTEAFF
>TRBJ2-5|-|TRBD1|TRBV3-1
TGTGCCAGCAGCCAGTTGACAGGGGTCCAAGAGACCCAGTACTTC
CASSQLTGVQETQYF
>TRBJ1-1|-|-|TRBV3-1
TGTGCCAGCAGCCAAGAACGGCGGGACACCCTGCGCCGAGGCACTGAAGCTTTCTTT
CASSQERRDTLRRGTEAFF
>TRBJ2-4|-|TRBD2|TRBV2
TGTGCCAGCAGTGAAATTAGCGGGGGGGCCTGGAACATTCAGTACTTC
CASSEISGGAWNIQYF
>TRBJ1-1|-|-|TRBV29-1
TGCAGCGTTCACCGCAGGGTGAACACTGAAGCTTTCTTT
CSVHRRVNTEAFF
>TRBJ2-2|-|TRBD1|TRBV7-9
TGTGCCAGCAGCCTCAGGGGGCGTTCCGGGGAGCTGTTTTTT
CASSLRGRSGELFF
>TRBJ2-3|-|TRBD2|TRBV20-1
TGCAGTGCTATAACAGCGGGGGACCACACAGATACGCAGTATTTT
CSAITAGDHTDTQYF
>TRBJ1-1|-|TRBD1|TRBV27
TGTGCCAGCACAAAACAGGGGGTGAACACTGAAGCTTTCTTT
CASTKQGVNTEAFF
>TRBJ2-1|once|-|TRBV27
TGTGCCAGCAGACAGGAAATTCTTCTGGGCGCCTACAATGAGCAGTTCTTC
CASRQEILLGAYNEQFF
>TRBJ2-7|-|-|TRBV6-1
TGTGCCAGCAAACGGGAACGCTACGAGCAGTACTTC
CASKRERYEQYF
>TRBJ2-2|-|-|TRBV19
TGTGCCAGTAGTAGGGGGCGCACCGGGGAGCTGTTTTTT
CASSRGRTGELFF
>TRBJ1-5|-|-|TRBV7-7
TGTGCTAGCAGTCGCTTCCAGGGTGAGCCCCAGCATTTT
CASSRFQGEPQHF